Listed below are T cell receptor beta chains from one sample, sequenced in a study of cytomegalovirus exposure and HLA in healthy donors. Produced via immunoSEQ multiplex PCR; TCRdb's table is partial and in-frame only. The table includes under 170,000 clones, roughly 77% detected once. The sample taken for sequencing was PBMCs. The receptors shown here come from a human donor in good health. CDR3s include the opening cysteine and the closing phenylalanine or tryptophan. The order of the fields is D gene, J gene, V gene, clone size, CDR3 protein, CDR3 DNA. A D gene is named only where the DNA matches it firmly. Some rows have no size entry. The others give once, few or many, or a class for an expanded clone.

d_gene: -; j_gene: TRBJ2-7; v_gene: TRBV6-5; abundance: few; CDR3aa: CASRPVRGLYEQYF; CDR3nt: TGTGCCAGCAGACCAGTGCGGGGACTCTACGAGCAGTACTTC
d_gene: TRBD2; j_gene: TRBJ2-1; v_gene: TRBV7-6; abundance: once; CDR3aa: CASSSLAGLTYNEQFF; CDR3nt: TGTGCCAGCAGCTCCCTAGCGGGACTCACCTACAATGAGCAGTTCTTC
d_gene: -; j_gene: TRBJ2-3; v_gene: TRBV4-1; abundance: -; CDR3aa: CASSQFLGGKGDTQYF; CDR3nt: TGCGCCAGCAGCCAATTTCTGGGCGGGAAGGGAGATACGCAGTATTTT
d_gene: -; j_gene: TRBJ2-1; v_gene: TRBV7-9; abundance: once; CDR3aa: CASSLALAAYNEQFF; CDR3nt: TGTGCCAGCAGCTTAGCCCTAGCTGCCTACAATGAGCAGTTCTTC
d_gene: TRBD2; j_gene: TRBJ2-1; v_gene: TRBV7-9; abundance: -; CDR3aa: CASLHRGAGERYNEQFF; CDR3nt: TGTGCCAGCCTCCATCGGGGTGCGGGGGAACGTTACAATGAGCAGTTCTTC
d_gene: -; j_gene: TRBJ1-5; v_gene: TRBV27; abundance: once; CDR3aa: CASSLSPSYSNQPQHF; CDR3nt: TGTGCCAGCAGTCTATCCCCTTCCTATAGCAATCAGCCCCAGCATTTT
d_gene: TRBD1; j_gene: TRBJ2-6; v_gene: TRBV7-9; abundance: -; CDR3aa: CASSYGTGGINVLTF; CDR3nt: TGTGCCAGCAGCTATGGGACAGGGGGCATCAACGTCCTGACTTTC
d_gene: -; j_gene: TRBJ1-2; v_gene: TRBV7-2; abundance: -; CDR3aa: CASSLEGRGGHGYTF; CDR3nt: TGTGCCAGCAGCTTAGAGGGGCGTGGGGGCCATGGCTACACCTTC
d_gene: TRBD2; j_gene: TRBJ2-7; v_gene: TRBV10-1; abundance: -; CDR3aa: CASSSGAGGLYEQYF; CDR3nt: TGCGCCAGCAGCTCCGGGGCGGGGGGACTCTACGAGCAGTACTTC
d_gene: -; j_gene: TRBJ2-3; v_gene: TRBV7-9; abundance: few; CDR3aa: CASSSPGTDTQYF; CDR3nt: TGTGCCAGCAGCTCTCCGGGGACAGATACGCAGTATTTT
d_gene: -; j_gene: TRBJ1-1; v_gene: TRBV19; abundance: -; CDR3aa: CASSPRRNTEAFF; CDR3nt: TGTGCCAGTAGTCCCCGTCGGAACACTGAAGCTTTCTTT
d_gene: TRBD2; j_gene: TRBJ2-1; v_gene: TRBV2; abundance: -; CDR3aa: CASSEASGRVFYNEQFF; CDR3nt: TGTGCCAGCAGTGAAGCTAGCGGGAGGGTATTTTACAATGAGCAGTTCTTC
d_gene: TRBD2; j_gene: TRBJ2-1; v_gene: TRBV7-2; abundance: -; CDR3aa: CASSFVRLAGEQFF; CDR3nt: TGTGCCAGCAGCTTCGTAAGACTAGCGGGAGAGCAGTTCTTC
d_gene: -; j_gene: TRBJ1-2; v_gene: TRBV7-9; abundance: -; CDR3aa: CSSSLEDSNYGYTF; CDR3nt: TGTTCCAGCAGCTTAGAGGACAGTAACTATGGCTACACCTTC
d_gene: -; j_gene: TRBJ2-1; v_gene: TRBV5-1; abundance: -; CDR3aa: CASSANNEQFF; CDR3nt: TGCGCCAGCAGCGCGAACAATGAGCAGTTCTTC
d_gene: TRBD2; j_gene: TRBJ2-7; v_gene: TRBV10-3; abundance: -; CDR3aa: CAISSLAGVDEQYF; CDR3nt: TGTGCCATCAGTTCCCTAGCGGGAGTGGACGAGCAGTACTTC
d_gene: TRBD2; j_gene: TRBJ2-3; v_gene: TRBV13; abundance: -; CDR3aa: CATSRRGGGTDTQYF; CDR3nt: TGTGCCACCTCTCGACGGGGGGGCGGCACAGATACGCAGTATTTT
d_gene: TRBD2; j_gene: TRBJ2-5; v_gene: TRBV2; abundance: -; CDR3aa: CASSERGVREQYF; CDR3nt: TGTGCCAGCAGTGAGCGGGGGGTGAGGGAGCAGTACTTC
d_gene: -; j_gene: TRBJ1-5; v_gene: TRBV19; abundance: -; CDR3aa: CASSIGGGSNQPQHF; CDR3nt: TGTGCCAGTAGTATTGGGGGCGGCAGCAATCAGCCCCAGCATTTT
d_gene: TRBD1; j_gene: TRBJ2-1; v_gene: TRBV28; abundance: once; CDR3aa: CASGYGTGVTYNEQFF; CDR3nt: TGTGCCAGCGGCTACGGGACAGGGGTGACCTACAATGAGCAGTTCTTC
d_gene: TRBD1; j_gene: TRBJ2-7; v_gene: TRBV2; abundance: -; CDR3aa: CASSMTGGGEQYF; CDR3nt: TGTGCCAGCAGTATGACAGGGGGCGGCGAGCAGTACTTC
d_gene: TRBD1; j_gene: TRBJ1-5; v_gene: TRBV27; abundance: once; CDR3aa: CASSQGLYRGSMSNQPQHF; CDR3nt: TGTGCCAGCAGTCAAGGATTATACAGGGGCAGCATGAGCAATCAGCCCCAGCATTTT
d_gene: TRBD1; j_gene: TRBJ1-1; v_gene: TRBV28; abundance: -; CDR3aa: CASISGQGLYGFF; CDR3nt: TGTGCCAGCATCTCCGGACAGGGACTTTACGGTTTCTTT
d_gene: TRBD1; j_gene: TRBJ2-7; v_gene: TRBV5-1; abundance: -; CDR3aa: CASSSGQGADEQYF; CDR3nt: TGCGCCAGCAGCTCCGGACAGGGGGCCGACGAGCAGTACTTC
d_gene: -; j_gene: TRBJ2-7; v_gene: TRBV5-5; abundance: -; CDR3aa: CASSLAMGSYEQYF; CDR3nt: TGTGCCAGCAGCTTGGCTATGGGGAGCTACGAGCAGTACTTC
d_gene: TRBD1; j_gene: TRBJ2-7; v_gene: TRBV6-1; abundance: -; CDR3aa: CASSEDRGLSYEQYF; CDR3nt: TGTGCCAGCAGTGAAGACAGGGGCCTCTCCTACGAGCAGTACTTC
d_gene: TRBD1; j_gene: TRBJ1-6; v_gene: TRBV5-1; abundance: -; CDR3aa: CASSLGDRVSSPLHF; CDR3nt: TGCGCCAGCAGCTTAGGGGACAGGGTGAGTTCACCCCTCCACTTT
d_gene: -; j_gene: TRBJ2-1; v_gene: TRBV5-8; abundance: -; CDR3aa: CASSLARAGNEQFF; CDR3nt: TGTGCCAGCAGCTTGGCCAGGGCAGGCAATGAGCAGTTCTTC
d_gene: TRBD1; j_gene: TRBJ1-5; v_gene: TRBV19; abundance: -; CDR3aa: CASSESGQSNQPQHF; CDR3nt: TGTGCCAGTTCTGAATCGGGACAGAGCAATCAGCCCCAGCATTTT
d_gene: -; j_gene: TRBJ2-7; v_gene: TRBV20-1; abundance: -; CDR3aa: CSVANSYEQYF; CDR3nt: TGCAGTGTAGCTAACTCCTACGAGCAGTACTTC
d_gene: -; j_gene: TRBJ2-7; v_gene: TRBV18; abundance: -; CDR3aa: CASSPPGLSGFPYEQYF; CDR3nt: TGTGCCAGCTCACCACCGGGTCTCTCCGGGTTCCCCTACGAGCAGTACTTC